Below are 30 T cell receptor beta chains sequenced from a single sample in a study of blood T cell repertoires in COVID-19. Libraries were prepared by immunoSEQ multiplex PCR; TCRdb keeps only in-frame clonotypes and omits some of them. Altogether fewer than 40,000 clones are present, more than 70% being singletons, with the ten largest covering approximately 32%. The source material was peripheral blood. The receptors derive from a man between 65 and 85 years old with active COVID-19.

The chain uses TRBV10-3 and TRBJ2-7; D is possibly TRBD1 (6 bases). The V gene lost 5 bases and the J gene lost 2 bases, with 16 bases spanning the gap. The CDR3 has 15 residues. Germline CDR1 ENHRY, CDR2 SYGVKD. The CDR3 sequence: CAISSAGQSAYEQYF. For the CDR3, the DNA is TGTGCCATCAGTTCAGCAGGACAGAGTGCCTACGAGCAGTACTTC.

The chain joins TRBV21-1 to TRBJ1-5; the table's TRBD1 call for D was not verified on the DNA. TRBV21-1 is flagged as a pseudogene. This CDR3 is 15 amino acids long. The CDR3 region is CASSRRQGEGQPQHF. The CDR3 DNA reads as TGTGCCAGCAGCAGACGACAGGGGGAAGGTCAGCCCCAGCATTTT.

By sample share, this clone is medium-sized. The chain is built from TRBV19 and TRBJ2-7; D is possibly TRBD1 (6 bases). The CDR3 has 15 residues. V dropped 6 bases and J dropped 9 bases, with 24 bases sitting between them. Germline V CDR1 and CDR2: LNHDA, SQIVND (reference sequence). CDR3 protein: CASSGSQGSSRGQYF. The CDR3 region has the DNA TGTGCCAGTAGCGGATCACAGGGATCGAGTCGGGGGCAGTACTTC.

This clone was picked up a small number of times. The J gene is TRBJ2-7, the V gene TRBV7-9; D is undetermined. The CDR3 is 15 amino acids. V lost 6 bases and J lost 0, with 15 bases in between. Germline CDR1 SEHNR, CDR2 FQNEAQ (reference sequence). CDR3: CASSPPRLGSYEQYF. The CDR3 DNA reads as TGTGCCAGCAGTCCCCCCCGACTCGGCTCCTACGAGCAGTACTTC. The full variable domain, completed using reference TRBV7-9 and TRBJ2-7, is DTGVSQNPRHKITKRGQNVTFRCDPISEHNRLYWYRQTLGQGPEFLTYFQNEAQLEKSRLLSDRFSAERPKGSFSTLEIQRTEQGDSAMYLCASSPPRLGSYEQYFGPGTRLTVT.

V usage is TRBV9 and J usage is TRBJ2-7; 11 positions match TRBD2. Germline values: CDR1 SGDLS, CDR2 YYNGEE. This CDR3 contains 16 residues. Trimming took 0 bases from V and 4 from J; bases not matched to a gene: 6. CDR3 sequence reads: CASSVEDSGRGYEQYF. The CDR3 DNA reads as TGTGCCAGCAGCGTAGAAGATAGCGGGAGGGGGTACGAGCAGTACTTC.

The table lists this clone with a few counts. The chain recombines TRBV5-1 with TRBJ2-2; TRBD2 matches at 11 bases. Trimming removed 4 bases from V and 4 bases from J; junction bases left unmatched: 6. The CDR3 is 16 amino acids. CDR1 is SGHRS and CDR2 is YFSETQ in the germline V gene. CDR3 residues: CASSHLAGGPTGELFF. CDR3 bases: TGCGCCAGCAGCCATCTAGCGGGGGGACCCACCGGGGAGCTGTTTTTT.

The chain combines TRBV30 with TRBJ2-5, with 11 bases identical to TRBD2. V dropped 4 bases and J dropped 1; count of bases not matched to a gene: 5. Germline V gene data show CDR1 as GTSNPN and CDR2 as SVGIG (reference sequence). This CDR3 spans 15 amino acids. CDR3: CAWTLAGVPQETQYF. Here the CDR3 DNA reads TGTGCCTGGACACTAGCGGGGGTCCCCCAAGAGACCCAGTACTTC.

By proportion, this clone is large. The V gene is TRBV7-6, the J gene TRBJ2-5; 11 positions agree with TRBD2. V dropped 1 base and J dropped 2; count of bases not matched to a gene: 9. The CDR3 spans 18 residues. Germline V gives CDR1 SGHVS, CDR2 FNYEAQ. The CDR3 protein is CASSLGTSGSGIQETQYF. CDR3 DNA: TGTGCCAGCAGCTTAGGAACTAGCGGGAGTGGAATTCAAGAGACCCAGTACTTC.

Written as DNA, the CDR3 is TGTGCCAGCAGCAAAGAAAGGGGGAACCAAGAGACCCAGTACTTC. It encodes CASSKERGNQETQYF. V and J are TRBV21-1 and TRBJ2-5; whether TRBD1, the table's D call, matches the DNA was not checked. TRBV21-1 is flagged as a pseudogene. This CDR3 is 15 amino acids long.

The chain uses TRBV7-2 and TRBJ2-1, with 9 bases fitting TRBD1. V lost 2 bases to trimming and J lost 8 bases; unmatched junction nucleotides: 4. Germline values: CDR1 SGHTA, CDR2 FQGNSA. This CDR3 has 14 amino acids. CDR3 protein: CASSLRTGADEQFF. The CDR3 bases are TGTGCCAGCAGCTTAAGGACAGGGGCGGATGAGCAGTTCTTC.

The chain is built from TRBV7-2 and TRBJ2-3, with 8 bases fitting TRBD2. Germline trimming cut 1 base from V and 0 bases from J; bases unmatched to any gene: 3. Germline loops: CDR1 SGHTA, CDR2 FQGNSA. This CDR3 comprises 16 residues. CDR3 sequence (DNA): TGTGCCAGCAGCTTAGGTAGCGGGGTTAGCACAGATACGCAGTATTTT. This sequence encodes CASSLGSGVSTDTQYF.

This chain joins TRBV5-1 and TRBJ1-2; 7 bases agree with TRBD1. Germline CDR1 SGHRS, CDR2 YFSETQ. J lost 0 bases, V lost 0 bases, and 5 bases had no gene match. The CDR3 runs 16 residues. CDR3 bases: TGCGCCAGCAGCTTGGTCGGGACAGACTCTAACTATGGCTACACCTTC. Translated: CASSLVGTDSNYGYTF. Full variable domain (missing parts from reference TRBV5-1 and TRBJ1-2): KAGVTQTPRYLIKTRGQQVTLSCSPISGHRSVSWYQQTPGQGLQFLFEYFSETQRNKGNFPGRFSGRQFSNSRSEMNVSTLELGDSALYLCASSLVGTDSNYGYTFGSGTRLTVV.

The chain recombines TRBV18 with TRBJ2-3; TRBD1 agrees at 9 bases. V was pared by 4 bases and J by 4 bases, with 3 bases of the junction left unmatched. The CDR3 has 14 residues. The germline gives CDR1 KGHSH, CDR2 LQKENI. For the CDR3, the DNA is TGTGCCAGCTCACGGGACAGGGAATCAGATACGCAGTATTTT. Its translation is CASSRDRESDTQYF.

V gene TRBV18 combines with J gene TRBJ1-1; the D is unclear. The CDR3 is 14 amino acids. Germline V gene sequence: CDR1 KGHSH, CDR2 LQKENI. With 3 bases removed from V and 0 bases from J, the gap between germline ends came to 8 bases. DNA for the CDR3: TGTGCCAGCTCACCTCAATCTATGAACACTGAAGCTTTCTTT. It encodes CASSPQSMNTEAFF.

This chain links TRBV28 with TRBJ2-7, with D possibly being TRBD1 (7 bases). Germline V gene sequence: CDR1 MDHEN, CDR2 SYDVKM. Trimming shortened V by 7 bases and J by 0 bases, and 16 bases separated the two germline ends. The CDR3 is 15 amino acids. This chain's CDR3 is CASTQGGRSSYEQYF. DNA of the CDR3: TGTGCCAGCACCCAGGGGGGTAGGAGCTCCTACGAGCAGTACTTC. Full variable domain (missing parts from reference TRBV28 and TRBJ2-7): DVKVTQSSRYLVKRTGEKVFLECVQDMDHENMFWYRQDPGLGLRLIYFSYDVKMKEKGDIPEGYSVSREKKERFSLILESASTNQTSMYLCASTQGGRSSYEQYFGPGTRLTVT.

The CDR3 DNA is TGTGCCAGCAGCGCGGGGAGTACGATAAGCAACAATGAGCAGTTCTTC. Translated, it gives CASSAGSTISNNEQFF. V gene TRBV7-2 combines with J gene TRBJ2-1, with D possibly being TRBD2 (6 bases). V was cut by 5 bases and J by 5 bases, with 19 bases left in between. CDR1 SGHTA and CDR2 FQGNSA come from the germline V gene. This CDR3 is built from 16 residues.

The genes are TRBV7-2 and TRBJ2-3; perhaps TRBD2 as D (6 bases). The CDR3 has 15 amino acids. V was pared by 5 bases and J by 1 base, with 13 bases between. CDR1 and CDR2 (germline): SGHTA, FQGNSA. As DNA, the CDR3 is TGTGCCAGCAGCCCGGCTAGCGTACGCACAGATACGCAGTATTTT. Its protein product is CASSPASVRTDTQYF.

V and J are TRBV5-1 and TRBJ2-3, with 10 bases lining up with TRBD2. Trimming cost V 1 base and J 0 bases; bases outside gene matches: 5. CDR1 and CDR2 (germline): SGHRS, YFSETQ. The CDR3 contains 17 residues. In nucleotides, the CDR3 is TGCGCCAGCAGCTTGTGGCTAGCGGGAGCAAGCACAGATACGCAGTATTTT. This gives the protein CASSLWLAGASTDTQYF.

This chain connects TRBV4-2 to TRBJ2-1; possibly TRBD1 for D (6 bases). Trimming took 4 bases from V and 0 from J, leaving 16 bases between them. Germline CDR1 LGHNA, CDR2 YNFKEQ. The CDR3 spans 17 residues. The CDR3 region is CASSLTGTRSSYNEQFF. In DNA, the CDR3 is TGTGCCAGCAGCCTAACAGGGACCCGAAGCTCCTACAATGAGCAGTTCTTC.

CDR3 DNA sequence: TGTGCCAGCACCAAGACAGGGGGCACTGAAGCTTTCTTT. Translated: CASTKTGGTEAFF. The rearrangement uses TRBV12-3 or TRBV12-4 and TRBJ1-1; 9 nucleotides match TRBD1. This CDR3 contains 13 residues. Unmatched junction bases numbered 4, after V lost 7 bases and J lost 4 bases.

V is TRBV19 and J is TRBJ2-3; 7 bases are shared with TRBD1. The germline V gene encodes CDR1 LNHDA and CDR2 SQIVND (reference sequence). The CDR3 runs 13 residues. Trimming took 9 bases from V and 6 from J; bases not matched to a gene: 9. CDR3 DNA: TGTGCCAGCCGGGACAGCCCGACCGATACGCAGTATTTT. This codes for CASRDSPTDTQYF.

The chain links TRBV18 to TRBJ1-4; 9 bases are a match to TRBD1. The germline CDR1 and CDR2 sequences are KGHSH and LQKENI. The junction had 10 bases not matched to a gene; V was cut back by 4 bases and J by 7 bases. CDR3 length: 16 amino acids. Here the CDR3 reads CASSQPSQGAAEKLFF. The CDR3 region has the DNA TGTGCCAGCTCACAACCATCACAGGGGGCGGCTGAAAAACTGTTTTTT.

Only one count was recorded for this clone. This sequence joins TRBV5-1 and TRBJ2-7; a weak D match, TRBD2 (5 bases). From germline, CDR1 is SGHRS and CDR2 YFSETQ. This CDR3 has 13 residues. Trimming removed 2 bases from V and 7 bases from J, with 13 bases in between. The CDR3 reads CASSFLTPGEQYF. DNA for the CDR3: TGCGCCAGCAGCTTTTTGACCCCGGGGGAGCAGTACTTC.

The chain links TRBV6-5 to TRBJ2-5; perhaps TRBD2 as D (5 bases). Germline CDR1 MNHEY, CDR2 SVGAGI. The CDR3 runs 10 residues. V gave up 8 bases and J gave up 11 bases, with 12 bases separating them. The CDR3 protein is CASFDYKQYF. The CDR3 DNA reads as TGTGCCAGCTTCGACTACAAGCAGTACTTC.

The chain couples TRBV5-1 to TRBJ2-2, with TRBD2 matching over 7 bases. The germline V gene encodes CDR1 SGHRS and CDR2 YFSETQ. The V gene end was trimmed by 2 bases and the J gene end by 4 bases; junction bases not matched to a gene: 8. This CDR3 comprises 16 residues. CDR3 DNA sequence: TGCGCCAGCAGCTTTCGAGGGAGGGCGCGCACCGGGGAGCTGTTTTTT. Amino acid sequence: CASSFRGRARTGELFF.

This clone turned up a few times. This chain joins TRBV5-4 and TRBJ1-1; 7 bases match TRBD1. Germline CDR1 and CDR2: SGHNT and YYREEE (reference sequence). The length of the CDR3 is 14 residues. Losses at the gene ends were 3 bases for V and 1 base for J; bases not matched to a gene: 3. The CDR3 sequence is CASSSRDRNTEAFF. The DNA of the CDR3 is TGTGCCAGCAGCTCCCGGGACAGGAACACTGAAGCTTTCTTT.

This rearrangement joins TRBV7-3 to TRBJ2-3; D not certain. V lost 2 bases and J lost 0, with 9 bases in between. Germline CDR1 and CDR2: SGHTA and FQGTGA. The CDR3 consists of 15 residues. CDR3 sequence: CASSLLPTSTDTQYF. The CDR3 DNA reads TGTGCCAGCAGCTTATTGCCGACAAGCACAGATACGCAGTATTTT.

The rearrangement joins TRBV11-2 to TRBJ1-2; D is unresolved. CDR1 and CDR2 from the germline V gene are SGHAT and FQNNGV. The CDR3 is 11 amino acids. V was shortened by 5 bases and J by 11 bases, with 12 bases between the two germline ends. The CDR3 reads CASSIYGVYTF. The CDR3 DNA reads TGTGCCAGCAGCATCTACGGGGTTTACACCTTC.

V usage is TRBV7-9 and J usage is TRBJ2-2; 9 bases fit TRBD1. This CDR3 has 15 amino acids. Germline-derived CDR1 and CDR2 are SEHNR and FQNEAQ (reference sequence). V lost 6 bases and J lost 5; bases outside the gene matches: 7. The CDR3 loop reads CASRSRDRATGELFF. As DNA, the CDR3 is TGTGCCAGCAGGTCCCGGGACAGGGCGACCGGGGAGCTGTTTTTT.

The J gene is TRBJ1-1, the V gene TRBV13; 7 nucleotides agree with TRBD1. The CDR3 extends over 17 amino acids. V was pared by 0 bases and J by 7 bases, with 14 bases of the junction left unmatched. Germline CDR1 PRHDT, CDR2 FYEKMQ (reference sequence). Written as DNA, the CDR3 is TGTGCCAGCAGCTTAGGCCCGGACAGGTCGTTACAGGGTGAAGCTTTCTTT. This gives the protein CASSLGPDRSLQGEAFF.